The 8 T cell receptor beta chains below were found in one sample sequenced in a study of T cell responses to AZD1222 COVID-19 vaccine. Generated by immunoSEQ multiplex PCR, the TCRdb table keeps only in-frame clones and is missing some. The sample holds around 140,000 clones, more than 90% seen once. This material consisted of peripheral blood, taken 28 days after the second AZD1222 dose. These receptors were obtained from an adult who received the AZD1222 COVID-19 vaccine.

The genes are TRBV5-5 and TRBJ2-5; possible D gene TRBD2, 5 bases. Trimming pared 2 bases from V and 1 base from J, leaving 6 bases between. The CDR3 sequence is 13 residues long. The germline V gene has CDR1 SGHKS and CDR2 YYEKEE (reference sequence). CDR3 sequence reads: CASSFGVQETQYF. The DNA for the CDR3 is TGTGCCAGCAGCTTCGGGGTCCAAGAGACCCAGTACTTC. The full variable domain, in which reference TRBV5-5 and TRBJ2-5 provide the parts outside the CDR3, is DAGVTQSPTHLIKTRGQQVTLRCSPISGHKSVSWYQQVLGQGPQFIFQYYEKEERGRGNFPDRFSARQFPNYSSELNVNALLLGDSALYLCASSFGVQETQYFGPGTRLLVL.

The V call is TRBV18, the J call TRBJ1-1; 8 bases are a match to TRBD1. This CDR3 is 15 amino acids long. The trim removed 1 base at V and 2 bases at J, leaving 3 bases unmatched. The germline V gene encodes CDR1 KGHSH and CDR2 LQKENI. CDR3 DNA sequence: TGTGCCAGCTCACCACTAGACAGGGGTAACACTGAAGCTTTCTTT. Translating it yields CASSPLDRGNTEAFF.

The genes are TRBV6-6 and TRBJ1-3, with D possibly TRBD1 on 5 matching bases. V dropped 5 bases and J dropped 1 base, with 12 bases sitting between them. Germline V gene lookup returns CDR1 MNHNY and CDR2 SVGAGI (reference sequence). This CDR3 spans 15 amino acids. CDR3 protein: CASSKYQGSGNTIYF. The DNA of the CDR3 is TGTGCCAGCAGTAAATATCAGGGTTCTGGAAACACCATATATTTT.

The chain links TRBV30 to TRBJ1-2; maybe TRBD1 (5 bases). This CDR3 is built from 15 residues. From germline, CDR1 is GTSNPN and CDR2 SVGIG (reference sequence). Trimming left V 7 bases short and J 4 bases short, with 22 bases between. In DNA, the CDR3 is TGTGCCTCACCAGCAACTTGGGGGGGGAGCTATGGCTACACCTTC. Amino acids: CASPATWGGSYGYTF.

The chain combines TRBV7-3 with TRBJ2-1; maybe TRBD2 (6 bases). Trimming cost V 5 bases and J 8 bases, with 16 bases left between them. The CDR3 loop spans 14 amino acids. The germline gives CDR1 SGHTA, CDR2 FQGTGA. CDR3 in amino acids: CASSRRLDPDEQFF. The CDR3 region has the DNA TGTGCCAGCAGCCGCCGACTAGATCCCGATGAGCAGTTCTTC.

The CDR3 region has the DNA TGCGCCAGCAGCCAAGATACCTCGATCCCGGGGACCGGGGAGCTGTTTTTT. It is translated as CASSQDTSIPGTGELFF. The gene calls are TRBV4-3 and TRBJ2-2; the D gene is possibly TRBD2 (5 bases). Germline CDR1 reads LGHNA; CDR2 reads YSLEER. This CDR3 is 17 amino acids long. V was shortened by 0 bases and J by 5 bases, with 16 bases between the two germline ends.

This clone showed up just once. The chain links TRBV7-3 to TRBJ1-1; D is undetermined. The CDR3 loop spans 13 amino acids. Germline CDR1 is SGHTA and CDR2 is FQGTGA. V was trimmed by 5 bases and J by 2 bases, leaving 9 bases between them. CDR3 loop: CASSPRINTEAFF. The DNA of the CDR3 is TGTGCCAGCAGCCCCCGCATTAACACTGAAGCTTTCTTT.

The chain combines TRBV6-2 or TRBV6-3 with TRBJ1-5; tentative D call: TRBD1 (5 bases). Trimming left V 0 bases short and J 2 bases short, with 5 bases between. From germline, CDR1 is MNHEY and CDR2 SVGEGT. The CDR3 totals 14 residues. The DNA for the CDR3 is TGTGCCAGCAGTTACTCGACAGGCAATCAGCCCCAGCATTTT. Residues: CASSYSTGNQPQHF.